These 6 T cell receptor beta chains share one sample of origin, sequenced in a study of T cells after yellow fever vaccination. TCRdb itself ran the 5' RACE reads through MiXCR, one entry per CDR3 protein. The table shows about 350,000 distinct CDR3 sequences, with under 14% occurring only once. Material: PBMCs, obtained on the day of the first yellow fever vaccination. These receptor sequences come from a man aged 18 to 30 who received the YFV17D yellow fever vaccine.

This chain links TRBV12-5 with TRBJ2-1; 10 positions agree with TRBD1. Germline V gene data show CDR1 as LGHNT and CDR2 as FRNRAP. The CDR3 totals 15 residues. With V trimmed by 6 bases and J by 9 bases, 11 bases remained unmatched. This CDR3 reads CASGPGQGGAAEQFF. The CDR3 nucleotides are TGTGCTAGTGGCCCCGGACAGGGGGGAGCGGCTGAGCAGTTCTTC.

This chain uses TRBV29-1 with TRBJ1-1; 9 bases match TRBD1. The CDR3 covers 13 residues. V trimming: 6 bases; J trimming: 8 bases; junction bases outside the gene matches: 10. The germline V gene has CDR1 SQVTM and CDR2 ANQGSEA. The CDR3 DNA follows: TGCAGCGTACACCGGGACAGGGAGCAAGAAGCTTTCTTT. Protein: CSVHRDREQEAFF.

This clonotype was recorded a few times. The V call is TRBV3-1, the J call TRBJ1-4; maybe TRBD1 (5 bases). V was pared by 0 bases and J by 8 bases, with 13 bases between. Germline CDR1 and CDR2: LGHDT and YNNKEL (reference sequence). There are 15 residues in the CDR3. The CDR3 protein is CASSQDGTGTEKLFF. CDR3 sequence (DNA): TGTGCCAGCAGCCAAGACGGTACAGGAACCGAAAAACTGTTTTTT. Full variable domain (missing parts from reference TRBV3-1 and TRBJ1-4): DTAVSQTPKYLVTQMGNDKSIKCEQNLGHDTMYWYKQDSKKFLKIMFSYNNKELIINETVPNRFSPKSPDKAHLNLHINSLELGDSAVYFCASSQDGTGTEKLFFGSGTQLSVL.

V is TRBV4-3 and J is TRBJ1-2; 10 bases fit TRBD1. The CDR3 extends over 15 amino acids. The ends lost 2 bases at V and 8 bases at J; junction bases unmatched: 8. Germline lookup yields CDR1 LGHNA and CDR2 YSLEER. The CDR3 spells CASSQQTGTGAGYTF. The CDR3 region has the DNA TGCGCCAGCAGCCAACAAACCGGGACAGGGGCCGGCTACACCTTC.

CDR3 DNA sequence: TGTGCCAGCGGCGGGCGGGGGGGACCTAACCGACGCACAGATACGCAGTATTTT. Its protein product is CASGGRGGPNRRTDTQYF. The chain has TRBV28 and TRBJ2-3, with 9 bases lining up with TRBD2. Germline CDR1 MDHEN, CDR2 SYDVKM. Germline trimming cut 8 bases from V and 1 base from J; bases unmatched to any gene: 16. This CDR3 spans 18 amino acids.

This clonotype occurred many times. The chain uses TRBV5-1 and TRBJ2-2; 7 nucleotides agree with TRBD1. This CDR3 has 16 amino acids. With 0 bases clipped from V and 2 bases from J, the junction kept 4 bases outside the gene matches. Germline V gene sequence: CDR1 SGHRS, CDR2 YFSETQ. In DNA form, the CDR3 reads TGCGCCAGCAGCTTGGAAGGGGGCCCCAACACCGGGGAGCTGTTTTTT. Amino acids: CASSLEGGPNTGELFF.